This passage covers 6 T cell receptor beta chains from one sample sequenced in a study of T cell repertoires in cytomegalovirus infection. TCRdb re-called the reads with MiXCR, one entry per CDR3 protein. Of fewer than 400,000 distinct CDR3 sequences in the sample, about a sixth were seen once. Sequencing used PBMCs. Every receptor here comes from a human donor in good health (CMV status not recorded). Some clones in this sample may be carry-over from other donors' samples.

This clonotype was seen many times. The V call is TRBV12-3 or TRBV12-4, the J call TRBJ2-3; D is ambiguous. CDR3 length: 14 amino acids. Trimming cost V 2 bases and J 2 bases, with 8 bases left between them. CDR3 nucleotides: TGTGCCAGCAGTTTACCTTTAGACACAGATACGCAGTATTTT. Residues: CASSLPLDTDTQYF.

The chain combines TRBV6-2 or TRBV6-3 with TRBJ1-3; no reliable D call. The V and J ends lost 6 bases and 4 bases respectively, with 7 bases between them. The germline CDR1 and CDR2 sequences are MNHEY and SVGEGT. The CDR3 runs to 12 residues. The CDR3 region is CASRKTGNTIYF. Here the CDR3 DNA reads TGTGCCAGCAGGAAGACGGGAAACACCATATATTTT.

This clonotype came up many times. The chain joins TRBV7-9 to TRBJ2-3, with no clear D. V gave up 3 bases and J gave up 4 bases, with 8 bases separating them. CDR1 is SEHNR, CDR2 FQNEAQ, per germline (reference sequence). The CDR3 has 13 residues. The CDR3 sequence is CASSFSGPDTQYF. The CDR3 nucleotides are TGTGCCAGCAGCTTTTCGGGCCCAGATACGCAGTATTTT.

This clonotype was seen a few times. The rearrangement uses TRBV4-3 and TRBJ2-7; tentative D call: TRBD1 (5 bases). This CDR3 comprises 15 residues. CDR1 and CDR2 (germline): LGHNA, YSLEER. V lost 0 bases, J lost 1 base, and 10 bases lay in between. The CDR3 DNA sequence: TGCGCCAGCAGCCAAGAGGCAGGGTGGTCCTACGAGCAGTACTTC. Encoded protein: CASSQEAGWSYEQYF.

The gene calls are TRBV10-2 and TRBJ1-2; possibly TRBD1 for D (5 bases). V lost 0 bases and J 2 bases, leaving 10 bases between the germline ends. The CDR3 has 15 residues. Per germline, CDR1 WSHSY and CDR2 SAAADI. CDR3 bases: TGCGCCAGCAGTGAGTCCTTGGCAGGGAACTATGGCTACACCTTC. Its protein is CASSESLAGNYGYTF.

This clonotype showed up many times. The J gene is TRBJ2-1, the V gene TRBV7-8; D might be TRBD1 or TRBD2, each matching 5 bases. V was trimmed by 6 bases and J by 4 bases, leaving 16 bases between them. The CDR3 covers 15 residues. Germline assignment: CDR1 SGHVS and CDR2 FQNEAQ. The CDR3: CASSSPGRTYNEQFF. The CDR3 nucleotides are TGTGCCAGCAGTTCCCCGGGACGGACTTACAATGAGCAGTTCTTC.